The 8 T cell receptor beta chains below all came from one sample that was sequenced in a study of regulatory T cells in long-lasting Graves disease. HTBI primers from iRepertoire and Arm-PCR of CDR3 regions yielded the TCR beta libraries. TCRdb ran MiXCR on the multiplex PCR reads and lists one entry per CDR3 protein. Of roughly 250,000 distinct CDR3 sequences in the sample, around 18% were seen once. Time point indicated: newly diagnosed GD, antithyroid drugs for less than 3 months. RNA extracted from PBMCs served as the sequencing template. The same specimen was also included in a second study, on T cells in Graves' hyperthyroidism and ophthalmopathy.

The material was peripheral blood mononuclear cells (PBMCs), obtained at new diagnosis, from a patient treated with antithyroid drugs. These receptor sequences come from a woman younger than 45 with Graves disease.

This clonotype has at least ten counts. This chain uses TRBV9 with TRBJ1-6; D ambiguous. Looked up from germline, CDR1 is SGDLS and CDR2 is YYNGEE. V was clipped by 4 bases and J by 11 bases, with 16 bases between them. There are 14 residues in the CDR3. The CDR3 nucleotides read TGTGCCAGCAGCCCCGGCGACCGCCCCGCACCCCTCCACTTT. This sequence encodes CASSPGDRPAPLHF.

This clonotype came up a few times. Germline is not matched at one junction end, which may reflect a read error. The chain combines TRBV7-9 with TRBJ1-6; the match to TRBD1 covers 7 bases. The CDR3 totals 16 residues. Per germline, CDR1 SEHNR and CDR2 FQNEAQ (reference sequence). The CDR3 is CASSPPRGTANSLLHF. The CDR3 region has the DNA TGTGCCAGCAGCCCCCCGCGTGGGACAGCTAATTCACTCCTCCACTTT.

This clonotype was observed at least ten times. The V and J genes are TRBV29-1 and TRBJ1-2, with unresolved D. V lost 5 bases and J lost 5, with 12 bases in between. Per germline, CDR1 SQVTM and CDR2 ANQGSEA. The CDR3 covers 12 residues. In DNA, the CDR3 is TGCAGCGTTAGAGAGGGTCGGTATGGCTACACCTTC. The encoded protein is CSVREGRYGYTF.

The V gene is TRBV28, the J gene TRBJ2-3; 7 nucleotides agree with TRBD1. This CDR3 has 16 amino acids. CDR1 is MDHEN, CDR2 SYDVKM, per germline. V was pared by 6 bases and J by 0 bases, with 9 bases of the junction left unmatched. CDR3 coding DNA: TGTGCCAGCAGCCCAGCGCCGGGACAGAGCACAGATACGCAGTATTTT. It translates to CASSPAPGQSTDTQYF.

There are many counts of this clonotype. The chain links TRBV12-3 or TRBV12-4 to TRBJ1-1; D remains ambiguous. The CDR3 length is 12 residues. V lost 1 base, J lost 8 bases, and 8 bases lay in between. The CDR3 reads CASSLGGSEAFF. The DNA of the CDR3 is TGTGCCAGCAGTTTAGGAGGGTCGGAAGCTTTCTTT.

There are a few counts of this clonotype. This chain uses TRBV25-1 with TRBJ2-7; 9 nucleotides match TRBD1. The CDR3 is 14 amino acids. CDR1 MGHDK and CDR2 SYGVNS come from the germline V gene. J lost 2 bases, V lost 3 bases, and 2 bases had no gene match. In DNA, the CDR3 is TGTGCCAGCAGTGAGGGACAGGGAGCCTACGAGCAGTACTTC. It codes for CASSEGQGAYEQYF.

This clonotype was picked up a small number of times. The rearrangement uses TRBV6-1 and TRBJ2-7; 7 bases match TRBD1. With V trimmed by 6 bases and J by 4 bases, 12 bases remained unmatched. Germline assignment: CDR1 MNHNS and CDR2 SASEGT. The CDR3 contains 15 residues. The CDR3 DNA reads as TGTGCCAGCAGAACAGGGACAGAACGAAATTACGAGCAGTACTTC. It encodes CASRTGTERNYEQYF.

This clonotype was detected many times. The J gene is TRBJ2-5, the V gene TRBV12-3 or TRBV12-4, with D unresolved. Trimming pared 5 bases from V and 5 bases from J, leaving 9 bases between. The CDR3 contains 12 residues. CDR3 sequence (DNA): TGTGCCAGCAGTCCCTTCGGGGAGACCCAGTACTTC. Amino acids: CASSPFGETQYF.